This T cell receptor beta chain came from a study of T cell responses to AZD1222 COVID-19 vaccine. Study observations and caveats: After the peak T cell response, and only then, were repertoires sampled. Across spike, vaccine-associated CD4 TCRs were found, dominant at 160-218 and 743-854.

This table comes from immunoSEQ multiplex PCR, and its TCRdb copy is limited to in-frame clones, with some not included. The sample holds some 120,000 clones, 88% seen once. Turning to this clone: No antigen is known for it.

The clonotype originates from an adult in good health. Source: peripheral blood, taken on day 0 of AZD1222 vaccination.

In DNA, the CDR3 is TGTGCCAGCAGTTACAGCAACCAAGAGACCCAGTACTTC. It yields the protein CASSYSNQETQYF. This chain joins TRBV25-1 and TRBJ2-5; D not certain. The V and J ends lost 5 bases and 0 bases respectively, with 7 bases between them. The CDR3 extends over 13 amino acids. Looked up from germline, CDR1 is MGHDK and CDR2 is SYGVNS.